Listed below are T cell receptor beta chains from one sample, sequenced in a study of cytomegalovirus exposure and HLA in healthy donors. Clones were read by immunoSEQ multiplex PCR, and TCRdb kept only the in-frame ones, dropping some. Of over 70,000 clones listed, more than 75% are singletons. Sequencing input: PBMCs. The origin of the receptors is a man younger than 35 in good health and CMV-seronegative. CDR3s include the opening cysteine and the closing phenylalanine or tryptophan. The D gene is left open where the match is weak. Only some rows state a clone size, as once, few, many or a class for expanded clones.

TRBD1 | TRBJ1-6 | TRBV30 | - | CAWGGFGTGPTRYNSPLHF | TGTGCCTGGGGAGGTTTTGGGACAGGACCAACCCGCTATAATTCACCCCTCCACTTT
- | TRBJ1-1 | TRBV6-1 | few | CASSTGGVTEAFF | TGTGCCAGCAGTACGGGGGGAGTCACTGAAGCTTTCTTT
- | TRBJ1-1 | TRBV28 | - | CASSLNTNVDTEAFF | TGTGCCAGCAGTTTAAACACCAATGTGGACACTGAAGCTTTCTTT
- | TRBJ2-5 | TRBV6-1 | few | CASSELNGVTETQYF | TGTGCCAGCAGTGAATTAAACGGGGTAACAGAGACCCAGTACTTC
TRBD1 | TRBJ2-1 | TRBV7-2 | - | CASSLGQYNEQFF | TGTGCCAGCAGCTTGGGACAGTACAATGAGCAGTTCTTC
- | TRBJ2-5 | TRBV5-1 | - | CASSLQSGETQYF | TGCGCCAGCAGCCTCCAGTCGGGAGAGACCCAGTACTTC
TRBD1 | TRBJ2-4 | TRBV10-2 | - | CASTAGQGSNIQYF | TGCGCCAGCACTGCGGGACAGGGCTCAAACATTCAGTACTTC
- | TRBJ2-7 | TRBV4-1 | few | CASSQADSLITYEQYF | TGCGCCAGCAGCCAAGCCGACAGCCTAATAACCTACGAGCAGTACTTC
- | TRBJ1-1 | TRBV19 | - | CASSIEWQGTEAFF | TGTGCCAGTAGTATAGAATGGCAGGGGACTGAAGCTTTCTTT
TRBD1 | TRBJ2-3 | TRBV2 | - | CASRAGQGTDTQYF | TGTGCCAGCAGAGCGGGACAGGGAACAGATACGCAGTATTTT
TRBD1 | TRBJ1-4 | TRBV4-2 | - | CASSQGTIGQGAMVEKLFF | TGTGCCAGCAGCCAAGGTACAATAGGACAGGGGGCTATGGTTGAAAAACTGTTTTTT
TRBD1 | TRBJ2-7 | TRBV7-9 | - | CASRRDSSRSSYEQYF | TGTGCCAGCAGACGGGACAGTTCCCGCAGCTCCTACGAGCAGTACTTC
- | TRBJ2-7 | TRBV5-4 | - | CASSPSGGSAYEQYF | TGTGCCAGCAGCCCGAGTGGGGGGAGCGCCTACGAGCAGTACTTC
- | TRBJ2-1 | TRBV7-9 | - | CSSSPTGGGNDYNEQFF | TGTTCCAGCAGCCCGACTGGCGGGGGCAATGACTACAATGAGCAGTTCTTC
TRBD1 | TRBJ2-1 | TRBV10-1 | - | CASSEGQGGEQFF | TGCGCCAGCAGTGAGGGACAGGGGGGCGAGCAGTTCTTC
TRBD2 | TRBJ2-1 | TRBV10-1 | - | CASSRLAGGRYNEQFF | TGCGCCAGCAGTAGACTAGCGGGGGGTCGATACAATGAGCAGTTCTTC
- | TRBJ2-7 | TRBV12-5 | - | CASGLGREQYF | TGTGCTAGTGGTTTGGGGCGGGAGCAGTACTTC
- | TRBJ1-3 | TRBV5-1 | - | CASSRDSNSGNTIYF | TGCGCCAGCAGCCGGGACTCAAACTCTGGAAACACCATATATTTT
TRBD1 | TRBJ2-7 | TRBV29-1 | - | CSVEGVSTGGYEQYF | TGCAGCGTTGAAGGAGTATCGACAGGGGGCTACGAGCAGTACTTC
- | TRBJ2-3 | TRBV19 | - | CASRLAGTDTQYF | TGTGCCAGTAGGCTAGCCGGCACAGATACGCAGTATTTT
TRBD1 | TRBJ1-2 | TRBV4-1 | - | CASSQLPGQGTYGYTF | TGCGCCAGCAGCCAGCTTCCGGGACAGGGGACCTATGGCTACACCTTC
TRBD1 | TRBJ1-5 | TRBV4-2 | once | CASSQDWIGPGQGGGQPQHF | TGTGCCAGCAGCCAAGATTGGATTGGCCCCGGACAGGGAGGAGGTCAGCCCCAGCATTTT
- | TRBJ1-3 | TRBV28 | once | CASSSQGSSGNTIYF | TGTGCCAGCAGTTCACAGGGTTCCTCTGGAAACACCATATATTTT
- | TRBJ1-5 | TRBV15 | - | CATSRGQNNQPQHF | TGTGCCACCAGCAGAGGACAGAATAATCAGCCCCAGCATTTT
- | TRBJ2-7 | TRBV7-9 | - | CSSRGGEEQYF | TGTTCCAGCAGGGGAGGAGAAGAGCAGTACTTC
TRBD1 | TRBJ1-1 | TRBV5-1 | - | CASSWGTARPEAFF | TGCGCCAGCAGCTGGGGGACAGCTCGACCTGAAGCTTTCTTT
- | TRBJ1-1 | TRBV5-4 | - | CASRPGHSMNTEAFF | TGTGCCAGCAGGCCGGGACACAGCATGAACACTGAAGCTTTCTTT
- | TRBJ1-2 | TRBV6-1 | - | CACNRHVGDPYGYTF | TGTGCCTGCAACCGCCATGTAGGAGACCCCTATGGCTACACCTTC
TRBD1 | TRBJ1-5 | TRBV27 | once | CASSLIPPGQGAFNQPQHF | TGTGCCAGCAGTTTAATTCCCCCGGGACAGGGGGCCTTCAATCAGCCCCAGCATTTT
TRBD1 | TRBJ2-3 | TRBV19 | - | CASSTQGAKDTQYF | TGTGCCAGTAGTACACAGGGGGCCAAAGATACGCAGTATTTT
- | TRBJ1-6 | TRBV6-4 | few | CASSDSDRGSPLHF | TGTGCCAGCAGTGACTCGGACAGAGGTTCACCCCTCCACTTT
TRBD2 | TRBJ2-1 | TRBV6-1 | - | CASSEAPSGGADEQFF | TGTGCCAGCAGTGAAGCGCCTAGCGGGGGGGCGGATGAGCAGTTCTTC
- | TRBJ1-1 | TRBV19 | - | CASSTLLAAFF | TGTGCCAGTAGTACATTGCTGGCTGCTTTCTTT
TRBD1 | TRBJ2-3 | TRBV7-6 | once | CASSSQGVSTDTQYF | TGTGCCAGCAGCTCACAGGGGGTTAGCACAGATACGCAGTATTTT
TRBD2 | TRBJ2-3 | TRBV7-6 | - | CASSAGLAGVIDTQYF | TGTGCCAGCAGCGCCGGACTAGCGGGGGTTATCGATACGCAGTATTTT
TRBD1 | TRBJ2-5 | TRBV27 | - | CASSRYRGSETQYF | TGTGCCAGCAGTCGATACAGGGGTTCAGAGACCCAGTACTTC
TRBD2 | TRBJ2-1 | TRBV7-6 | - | CASSLSGGDYNEQFF | TGTGCCAGCAGCTTAAGCGGGGGCGACTACAATGAGCAGTTCTTC
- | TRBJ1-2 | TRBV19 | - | CASTIGTLIDSGYTF | TGTGCCAGTACCATCGGGACACTCATTGACTCTGGCTACACCTTC
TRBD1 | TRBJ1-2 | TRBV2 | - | CASSVASTGEWNYGYTF | TGTGCCAGCAGTGTTGCGTCCACAGGGGAGTGGAACTATGGCTACACCTTC
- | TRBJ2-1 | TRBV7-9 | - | CASSLGPRVHDISYNEQFF | TGTGCCAGCAGCTTAGGTCCACGAGTACACGACATCTCCTACAATGAGCAGTTCTTC
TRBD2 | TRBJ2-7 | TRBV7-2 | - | CASSLLGRGSYEQYF | TGTGCCAGCAGCTTACTCGGGAGGGGCTCCTACGAGCAGTACTTC
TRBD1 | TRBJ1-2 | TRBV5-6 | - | CASRPGTGDGYTF | TGTGCCAGCAGACCCGGGACAGGGGATGGCTACACCTTC
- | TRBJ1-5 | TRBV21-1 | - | CASSLTGSGNQPQHF | TGTGCCAGCAGCCTGACAGGGAGCGGCAATCAGCCCCAGCATTTT
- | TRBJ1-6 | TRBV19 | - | CASSSAPGHGPNSPLHF | TGTGCCAGTAGTAGCGCACCGGGACACGGCCCTAATTCACCCCTCCACTTT
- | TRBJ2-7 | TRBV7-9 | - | CSSSHWTDPYEQYF | TGTTCCAGCAGCCACTGGACAGACCCCTACGAGCAGTACTTC
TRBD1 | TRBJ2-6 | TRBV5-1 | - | CASSDTGGVANVLTF | TGCGCCAGCAGCGACACAGGGGGAGTGGCCAACGTCCTGACTTTC
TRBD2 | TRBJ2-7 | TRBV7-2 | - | CASSTSGSEHEQYF | TGTGCCAGCAGCACTAGCGGGTCCGAGCACGAGCAGTACTTC
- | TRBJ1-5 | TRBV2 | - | CASRIQQGSNQPQHF | TGTGCCAGCCGAATCCAACAGGGCAGCAATCAGCCCCAGCATTTT
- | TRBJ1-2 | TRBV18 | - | CASSRGAGVYTF | TGTGCCAGCTCACGAGGGGCAGGGGTCTACACCTTC